The 24 T cell receptor beta chains in this list originate from one sample, sequenced in a study of T cell clonotyping in hematopoietic cell transplantation. The repertoire was sequenced with immunoSEQ multiplex PCR; TCRdb's copy has only in-frame clones and lacks some. The table shows 35,000 to 45,000 clones, with around 95% occurring only once. The sample consisted of peripheral blood mononuclear cells. Receptors were obtained from a woman aged 45-59 years in good health. Some clones in this sample may be carry-over from other donors' samples.

The V gene is TRBV4-1, the J gene TRBJ2-5; D unclear. CDR3 length: 16 amino acids. Trimming stripped 0 bases from V and 2 bases from J, with 13 bases between. Germline V gene sequence: CDR1 MGHRA, CDR2 YSYEKL. The CDR3 reads CASSQEFGFIQETQYF. CDR3 in DNA: TGCGCCAGCAGCCAAGAATTTGGGTTCATTCAAGAGACCCAGTACTTC.

The chain recombines TRBV27 with TRBJ1-6, with unresolved D. V was trimmed by 2 bases and J by 9 bases, leaving 5 bases between them. The germline CDR1 and CDR2 sequences are MNHEY and SMNVEV (reference sequence). The CDR3 extends over 12 amino acids. DNA for the CDR3: TGTGCCAGCAGTTTAGGGTCTTCACCCCTCCACTTT. Encoded protein: CASSLGSSPLHF.

The rearrangement joins TRBV7-6 to TRBJ1-2; no clear D gene. V was pared by 5 bases and J by 9 bases, with 16 bases between. The CDR3 sequence is 13 residues long. Per germline, CDR1 SGHVS and CDR2 FNYEAQ. The CDR3 protein is CASSPDEGTSYTF. DNA for the CDR3: TGTGCCAGCAGCCCGGACGAAGGAACAAGCTACACCTTC.

The chain employs TRBV7-9 and TRBJ2-2, with 10 bases that match TRBD1. V was pared by 7 bases and J by 3 bases, with 11 bases of the junction left unmatched. Germline CDR1 reads SEHNR; CDR2 reads FQNEAQ (reference sequence). The CDR3 runs to 17 residues. The CDR3 DNA reads TGTGCCAGCACCCTGACTTGGGACAGGGGTGACACCGGGGAGCTGTTTTTT. As protein: CASTLTWDRGDTGELFF.

The CDR3 DNA follows: TGTGCCAGCAGTTACTCAGGGCTTGCTAATGAAAAACTGTTTTTT. It codes for CASSYSGLANEKLFF. The chain employs TRBV6-6 and TRBJ1-4, with D unclear. Germline V gives CDR1 MNHNY, CDR2 SVGAGI (reference sequence). This CDR3 is 15 amino acids long. V was clipped by 0 bases and J by 3 bases, with 8 bases between them.

The chain is built from TRBV15 and TRBJ2-5; 9 bases are shared with TRBD2. J lost 7 bases, V lost 0 bases, and 12 bases had no gene match. Per the germline V gene, CDR1 is LNHNV and CDR2 is YYDKDF (reference sequence). The CDR3 covers 17 residues. CDR3 residues: CATSREPGSSGELTQYF. CDR3 bases: TGTGCCACCAGCAGAGAGCCTGGCTCTAGCGGGGAATTGACCCAGTACTTC.

This chain connects TRBV9 to TRBJ1-1; the D is unclear. CDR1 is SGDLS, CDR2 YYNGEE, per germline. V was trimmed by 3 bases and J by 0 bases, leaving 12 bases between them. CDR3 length: 15 amino acids. The CDR3 DNA sequence: TGTGCCAGCAGCGGCGACGAGGAGGTGAACACTGAAGCTTTCTTT. Protein sequence: CASSGDEEVNTEAFF.

The V gene is TRBV19, the J gene TRBJ2-3; D is unresolved. The germline V gene encodes CDR1 LNHDA and CDR2 SQIVND (reference sequence). The CDR3 has 13 residues. Trimming removed 3 bases at V and 2 bases at J, with 6 bases between. CDR3 nucleotide sequence: TGTGCCAGTAGTATCGGTCTCACAGATACGCAGTATTTT. Translation gives CASSIGLTDTQYF.

This clone was counted a single time. The chain carries TRBV7-9 and TRBJ2-2; no definite D call. This CDR3 region has 13 residues. Trimming shortened V by 3 bases and J by 4 bases, and 6 bases separated the two germline ends. In germline, CDR1 is SEHNR, CDR2 FQNEAQ (reference sequence). For the CDR3, the DNA is TGTGCCAGCAGCTTGGCCAGCACCGGGGAGCTGTTTTTT. As protein: CASSLASTGELFF.

The chain joins TRBV7-2 to TRBJ2-7; 10 nucleotides match TRBD1. V shed 5 bases and J 9 bases; nucleotides not matched to a gene: 16. The CDR3 consists of 16 residues. Looked up from germline, CDR1 is SGHTA and CDR2 is FQGNSA. CDR3 coding DNA: TGTGCCAGCAGCATGGGAATTGAGGGACAGGGGTTGGGGCAGTACTTC. Its protein is CASSMGIEGQGLGQYF.

The genes are TRBV27 and TRBJ1-1; 7 nucleotides line up with TRBD1. The CDR3 consists of 13 residues. J gave up 3 bases and V 5 bases, and 3 bases lay outside the gene matches. Germline CDR1 reads MNHEY; CDR2 reads SMNVEV (reference sequence). The CDR3 region is CASSPGTDTEAFF. The DNA of the CDR3 is TGTGCCAGCAGTCCCGGGACAGACACTGAAGCTTTCTTT.

The sample holds a few counts of this clone. The chain couples TRBV4-1 to TRBJ1-5; D gene uncertain. Germline V gives CDR1 MGHRA, CDR2 YSYEKL. Trimming removed 0 bases at V and 1 base at J, with 16 bases between. This CDR3 contains 18 residues. The chain's CDR3 is CASSQEEGLGGSNQPQHF. In DNA form, the CDR3 reads TGCGCCAGCAGCCAAGAAGAGGGCCTGGGAGGAAGCAATCAGCCCCAGCATTTT.

V gene TRBV2 combines with J gene TRBJ2-5, with 9 bases identical to TRBD2. The CDR3 runs 13 residues. With V trimmed by 7 bases and J by 4 bases, 4 bases remained unmatched. Germline CDR1 is SNHLY and CDR2 is FYNNEI. The CDR3 reads CASMRAGGETQYF. The CDR3 nucleotides read TGTGCCAGCATGCGAGCGGGGGGAGAGACCCAGTACTTC. The full variable domain, with the rest looked up from reference TRBV2 and TRBJ2-5, is EPEVTQTPSHQVTQMGQEVILRCVPISNHLYFYWYRQILGQKVEFLVSFYNNEISEKSEIFDDQFSVERPDGSNFTLKIRSTKLEDSAMYFCASMRAGGETQYFGPGTRLLVL.

The chain combines TRBV6-1 with TRBJ1-2, with D perhaps matching TRBD1 (5 bases). Trimming removed 7 bases from V and 4 bases from J, with 16 bases in between. The CDR3 length is 14 residues. From germline, CDR1 is MNHNS and CDR2 SASEGT. The CDR3 here is CASTQTVSSYGYTF. The CDR3 DNA reads TGTGCCAGCACCCAGACAGTCTCGAGCTATGGCTACACCTTC.

The CDR3 DNA reads TGTGCCAGCAGCCAGAGTCTTACAGGCGATTCACCCCTCCACTTT. Translated, it gives CASSQSLTGDSPLHF. The chain combines TRBV9 with TRBJ1-6, with D possibly matching TRBD1 (5 bases). Germline assignment: CDR1 SGDLS and CDR2 YYNGEE. Trimming left V 4 bases short and J 8 bases short, with 16 bases between. CDR3 length: 15 amino acids. The variable domain in full, completed from reference TRBV9 and TRBJ1-6, reads DSGVTQTPKHLITATGQRVTLRCSPRSGDLSVYWYQQSLDQGLQFLIQYYNGEERAKGNILERFSAQQFPDLHSELNLSSLELGDSALYFCASSQSLTGDSPLHFGNGTRLTVT.

This sequence joins TRBV7-7 and TRBJ1-5; TRBD1 might be the D (6 bases). Deletions cut 6 bases from V and 4 bases from J, with 16 bases between. The CDR3 runs 15 residues. Germline V gives CDR1 SSHAT, CDR2 FNYEAQ (reference sequence). The CDR3 region has the DNA TGTGCCAGCAGTGACAGGAACATAAGAAATCAGCCCCAGCATTTT. Its protein is CASSDRNIRNQPQHF.

V is TRBV4-2 and J is TRBJ1-6, with 8 positions matching TRBD1. Germline V gene sequence: CDR1 LGHNA, CDR2 YNFKEQ. The CDR3 is made up of 16 amino acids. Losses at the gene ends were 1 base for V and 4 bases for J; bases not matched to a gene: 3. This CDR3 is CASSQGRTGYNSPLHF. CDR3 in DNA: TGTGCCAGCAGCCAAGGGAGGACAGGGTATAATTCACCCCTCCACTTT.

This clone occurred once. This chain uses TRBV11-2 with TRBJ2-7; D is unresolved. The CDR3 loop spans 14 amino acids. The V end lost 0 bases, the J end lost 1 base, and 7 bases lay between the germline ends. In germline, CDR1 is SGHAT, CDR2 FQNNGV. The CDR3, as DNA: TGTGCCAGCAGCTTAGATACAGTATCCTACGAGCAGTACTTC. Residues: CASSLDTVSYEQYF.

The chain joins TRBV15 to TRBJ1-4, with D perhaps matching TRBD1 (6 bases). V was shortened by 5 bases and J by 4 bases, with 14 bases between the two germline ends. Germline V gene lookup returns CDR1 LNHNV and CDR2 YYDKDF (reference sequence). CDR3 length equals 15 residues. The CDR3 is CATSLQGPFNEKLFF. CDR3 nucleotides: TGTGCCACCAGCTTACAGGGCCCCTTTAATGAAAAACTGTTTTTT.

Here the CDR3 reads CASRLRRTGLNTEAFF. DNA for the CDR3: TGTGCCAGCAGATTACGCCGGACAGGGCTGAACACTGAAGCTTTCTTT. The chain combines TRBV7-8 with TRBJ1-1, with TRBD1 matching 8 bases. Germline V gene lookup returns CDR1 SGHVS and CDR2 FQNEAQ. The CDR3 is 16 amino acids. The V gene end was trimmed by 6 bases and the J gene end by 0 bases; junction bases not matched to a gene: 9.

The gene calls are TRBV7-2 and TRBJ1-4, with no clear D. CDR1 is SGHTA and CDR2 is FQGNSA in the germline V gene. This CDR3 region has 15 residues. V was shortened by 3 bases and J by 1 base, with 9 bases between the two germline ends. In DNA form, the CDR3 reads TGTGCCAGCAGCTTTTTTGCCGAAACTAATGAAAAACTGTTTTTT. Its translation: CASSFFAETNEKLFF.

This clone was recorded only once. The chain uses TRBV11-3 and TRBJ1-1; D uncertain. Germline loops: CDR1 SGHNT, CDR2 YENEEA. The ends were cut back, 1 base at V and 0 bases at J, with 9 bases in the middle. This CDR3 spans 15 amino acids. CDR3 sequence: CASSLGGRLNTEAFF. In nucleotides, the CDR3 is TGTGCCAGCAGCTTAGGTGGGAGGCTGAACACTGAAGCTTTCTTT.

This chain joins TRBV19 and TRBJ2-1; D may be TRBD1 (5 bases). The V gene lost 6 bases and the J gene lost 0 bases, with 15 bases spanning the gap. This CDR3 contains 16 residues. Per germline, CDR1 LNHDA and CDR2 SQIVND (reference sequence). The CDR3 region is CASSLWLDNSYNEQFF. CDR3 sequence (DNA): TGTGCCAGTAGCTTATGGTTGGACAACTCCTACAATGAGCAGTTCTTC.

The chain recombines TRBV5-1 with TRBJ1-1; D is possibly TRBD1 (6 bases). CDR3 length: 15 amino acids. V was cut by 0 bases and J by 3 bases, with 12 bases left in between. CDR1 is SGHRS, CDR2 YFSETQ, per germline. Written as DNA, the CDR3 is TGCGCCAGCAGCTTGGCCGGGGACACCTACACTGAAGCTTTCTTT. Translated: CASSLAGDTYTEAFF.